This TCR beta chain was obtained from a study of blood T cell repertoires in COVID-19. For the study at large: Samples of COVID-19 (acute and convalescent) were obtained from the United States, Italy and Spain. T cells, B-cell-depleted T cells, or PBMCs provided the cDNA or gDNA that served as material.

Authors' analysis steps: Amplification from reference gene primers served as the basis for estimated nucleated cell counts. Using immunoSEQ multiplex PCR, the repertoire was profiled, and TCRdb retains in-frame clones only, with some absent. That table gives V, J and clone size, and the DNA gave D and trimming. In the table there are about 42,000 clones, about nine tenths of which are singletons. The CDR3 is made up of 13 amino acids. Germline values: CDR1 SEHNR, CDR2 FQNEAQ (reference sequence). Trimming stripped 2 bases from V and 1 base from J, with 5 bases between. The sample was peripheral blood. J is TRBJ1-1 and V is TRBV7-9; D unclear. The TCR sequence derives from a human donor in a cohort sampled during active COVID-19. The CDR3 loop is CASSLSGNTEAFF. Written as DNA, the CDR3 is TGTGCCAGCAGCTTATCGGGGAACACTGAAGCTTTCTTT.